The 14 T cell receptor beta chains given below trace back to one sample, sequenced in a study of T cells after yellow fever vaccination. TCRdb recomputed calls from the 5' RACE reads with MiXCR, one row per CDR3 protein. The data hold roughly 310,000 distinct CDR3 sequences, with roughly 3.5% observed a single time. Sequences were derived from PBMCs, sampled on the day of the yellow fever booster vaccination. These receptors all stem from a young man who received the YFV17D yellow fever vaccine.

V usage is TRBV6-2 or TRBV6-3 and J usage is TRBJ2-7; the D call may be TRBD1 or TRBD2 (6 bases each). Germline values: CDR1 MNHEY, CDR2 SVGEGT. The CDR3 is made up of 12 amino acids. V was clipped by 6 bases and J by 6 bases, with 12 bases between them. The CDR3 region has the DNA TGTGCCAGCAGAAAACAGGGAGGCGAGCAGTACGTC. This sequence encodes CASRKQGGEQYV.

The chain uses TRBV6-6 and TRBJ1-2; no definite D call. CDR1 MNHNY and CDR2 SVGAGI come from the germline V gene (reference sequence). CDR3 length: 12 amino acids. Trimming pared 2 bases from V and 8 bases from J, leaving 9 bases between. The CDR3 region is CASSYVARGYTF. As DNA, the CDR3 is TGTGCCAGCAGTTACGTCGCCAGGGGCTACACCTTC.

The genes are TRBV5-1 and TRBJ2-1; no reliable D call. V was shortened by 0 bases and J by 5 bases, with 6 bases between the two germline ends. This CDR3 is built from 13 residues. Per germline, CDR1 SGHRS and CDR2 YFSETQ. The CDR3 sequence is CASSLVTDNEQFF. The CDR3 region has the DNA TGCGCCAGCAGCTTGGTGACCGACAATGAGCAGTTCTTC.

The genes are TRBV7-3 and TRBJ2-3, with a possible D match to TRBD1 (5 bases). V was shortened by 5 bases and J by 4 bases, with 10 bases between the two germline ends. CDR1 and CDR2 from the germline V gene are SGHTA and FQGTGA. This CDR3 is built from 13 residues. CDR3: CASSASGSDTQYF. The DNA for the CDR3 is TGTGCCAGCAGCGCCTCAGGGTCAGATACGCAGTATTTT.

V usage is TRBV6-2 or TRBV6-3 and J usage is TRBJ1-2; 7 positions agree with TRBD1. The CDR3 contains 12 residues. Germline-derived CDR1 and CDR2 are MNHEY and SVGEGT. V trimming: 4 bases; J trimming: 10 bases; junction bases outside the gene matches: 6. The CDR3 region is CASSSARGFYTF. CDR3 in DNA: TGTGCCAGCAGTTCTGCCAGGGGGTTCTACACCTTC.

Note on this clonotype: The junction shows a germline mismatch at one end, possibly a read error. This rearrangement joins TRBV7-2 to TRBJ1-2; D call uncertain. CDR3 length: 11 amino acids. Germline CDR1 and CDR2: SGHTA and FQGNSA. CDR3 amino acids: CASGFHYGYTF. The DNA of the CDR3 is TGTGCCAGCGGCTTCCACTATGGCTACACCTTC.

The genes are TRBV10-3 and TRBJ1-1; D is undetermined. Germline CDR1 ENHRY, CDR2 SYGVKD. The CDR3 totals 13 residues. Between the trimmed V and J ends, which lost 2 bases and 4 bases, there was a span of 8 bases. CDR3 loop: CAISELKGTEAFF. The CDR3 bases are TGTGCCATCAGTGAGCTTAAGGGCACTGAAGCTTTCTTT.

The genes are TRBV11-2 and TRBJ2-5; 8 bases line up with TRBD2. CDR1 is SGHAT, CDR2 FQNNGV, per germline. The CDR3 has 14 residues. The J segment lost 4 bases and the V segment lost 6 bases, leaving 7 bases of the junction unmatched. The CDR3 nucleotides read TGTGCCAGCAGGCCGACTAGCGAACGAGAGACCCAGTACTTC. Its protein product is CASRPTSERETQYF.

The gene calls are TRBV4-1 and TRBJ2-1, with a tentative D call TRBD2 (5 bases). This CDR3 has 14 amino acids. Germline V CDR1 and CDR2: MGHRA, YSYEKL. Deletions cut 4 bases from V and 9 bases from J, with 16 bases between. CDR3 nucleotides: TGCGCCAGCAGCCCCCGACCCTCCAGCGGTGAGCAGTTCTTC. This encodes CASSPRPSSGEQFF.

The chain links TRBV14 to TRBJ1-1; 7 nucleotides align to TRBD1. After removal of 4 bases from V and 3 bases from J, the junction contained 8 bases not matched to a gene. Germline values: CDR1 SGHDN, CDR2 FVKESK. This CDR3 is 15 amino acids long. This CDR3 reads CASSPGTGVYTEAFF. The CDR3 DNA is TGTGCCAGCAGCCCGGGAACAGGGGTGTACACTGAAGCTTTCTTT.

The CDR3 sequence: CASSTRDRGSNQPQHF. The CDR3 DNA follows: TGTGCCAGTAGTACCCGGGACAGGGGAAGCAATCAGCCCCAGCATTTT. This chain links TRBV19 with TRBJ1-5; 10 bases agree with TRBD1. V dropped 4 bases and J dropped 1; count of bases not matched to a gene: 4. Germline V gives CDR1 LNHDA, CDR2 SQIVND (reference sequence). CDR3 length equals 16 residues.

The table lists this clonotype with a few counts. This chain links TRBV3-1 with TRBJ1-4; tentatively, D is TRBD1 (6 bases). CDR1 is LGHDT and CDR2 is YNNKEL in the germline V gene (reference sequence). V was clipped by 4 bases and J by 4 bases, with 13 bases between them. CDR3 length: 15 amino acids. The CDR3 DNA sequence: TGTGCCAGCAGCCCCTATCCGGGACATAATGAAAAACTGTTTTTT. This encodes CASSPYPGHNEKLFF.

This clonotype showed up many times. J is TRBJ2-2 and V is TRBV12-3 or TRBV12-4; D unresolved. Trimming left V 2 bases short and J 3 bases short, with 4 bases between. The CDR3 extends over 13 amino acids. CDR3 DNA sequence: TGTGCCAGCAGTTTATGGGACACCGGGGAGCTGTTTTTT. As protein: CASSLWDTGELFF.

This clonotype was found a few times. The chain couples TRBV12-3 or TRBV12-4 to TRBJ1-1; 7 positions match TRBD1. CDR3 length: 13 residues. The V and J ends lost 6 bases and 4 bases, in that order; junction bases with no gene match: 5. The CDR3 bases are TGTGCCAGCAGCACTACAGGGGCCACTGAAGCTTTCTTT. This translates into CASSTTGATEAFF.